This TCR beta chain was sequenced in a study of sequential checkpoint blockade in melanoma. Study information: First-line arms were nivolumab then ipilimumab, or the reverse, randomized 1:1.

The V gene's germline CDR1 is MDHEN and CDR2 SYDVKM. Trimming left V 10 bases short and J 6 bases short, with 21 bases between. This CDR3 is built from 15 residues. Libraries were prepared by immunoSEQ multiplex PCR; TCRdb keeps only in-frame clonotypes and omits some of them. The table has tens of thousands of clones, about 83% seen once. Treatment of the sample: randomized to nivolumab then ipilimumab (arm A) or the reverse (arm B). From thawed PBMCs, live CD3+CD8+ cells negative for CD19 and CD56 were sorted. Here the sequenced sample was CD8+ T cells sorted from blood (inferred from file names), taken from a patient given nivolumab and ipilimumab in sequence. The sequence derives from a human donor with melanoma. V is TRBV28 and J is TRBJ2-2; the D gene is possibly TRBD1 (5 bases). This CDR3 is CATELGQGLAGELFF. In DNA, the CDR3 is TGTGCCACCGAACTGGGGCAGGGTCTCGCCGGGGAGCTGTTTTTT. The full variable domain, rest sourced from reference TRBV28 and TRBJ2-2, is DVKVTQSSRYLVKRTGEKVFLECVQDMDHENMFWYRQDPGLGLRLIYFSYDVKMKEKGDIPEGYSVSREKKERFSLILESASTNQTSMYLCATELGQGLAGELFFGEGSRLTVL.